This T cell receptor (beta chain) derives from a study of T cell responses to AZD1222 COVID-19 vaccine. Study outcomes and limitations: Baseline testing showed seropositivity in only a handful of AZD1222 recipients. Close to half of all spike-specific TCRs reportedly target regions of the variants that are unmutated. Donors were mostly white British, more females; clonal diversity possibly underestimated.

With respect to this clone: The antigen is unknown.

Researchers grouped second doses given at about 4 or about 12 weeks into one pool. The CDR3 has 15 residues. Germline trimming cut 5 bases from V and 6 bases from J; bases unmatched to any gene: 9. CDR1 is GTSNPN and CDR2 is SVGIG in the germline V gene (reference sequence). Repertoires were generated with immunoSEQ multiplex PCR, while TCRdb's copy carries only in-frame clones and drops some. This sample has about 140,000 clones, with over 85% found just once. The TCR comes from an adult who received the AZD1222 COVID-19 vaccine. The sequenced sample was peripheral blood, obtained 28 days after the second AZD1222 dose. V is TRBV30 and J is TRBJ2-1; 11 positions agree with TRBD1. The CDR3 loop reads CAWDGTGGSGNEQFF. In DNA, the CDR3 is TGTGCCTGGGATGGGACAGGGGGATCGGGCAATGAGCAGTTCTTC.